These T cell receptor beta chains were read from a single sample in a study of T-cell memory formation after mild COVID-19. MiXCR, run by TCRdb on the 5' RACE reads, gives a single entry per CDR3 protein. Among about 130,000 distinct CDR3 sequences listed, under 30% were seen once. Sequencing input: PBMCs or a T cell subset sorted from them (not recorded which). The origin of the receptors is an adult woman who had mild COVID-19 (a few samples of this study predate the infection). Cell type and time point are not known. The CDR3 runs from the conserved cysteine through the conserved F or W. A D gene is named only where the DNA matches it firmly. The size of a clone is reported for some rows only, either as once, few or many, or as a class for expanded clones.

d_call j_call cdr3_length v_call clone_size cdr3_nt cdr3_aa
NA TRBJ2-3 15 TRBV6-5 few TGTGCCAGCATCCCGGAGGGGGGGCGCTCAGATACGCAGTATTTT CASIPEGGRSDTQYF
TRBD1 TRBJ1-2 14 TRBV6-5 NA TGTGCCAGCTCTCCCCAGGGGGAGACCTATGGCTACACCTTC CASSPQGETYGYTF
TRBD1 TRBJ2-7 15 TRBV12-3/TRBV12-4 NA TGTGCCAGCAGTCGAGACAGGGGGATAAGCTACGAGCAGTACTTC CASSRDRGISYEQYF
NA TRBJ2-7 14 TRBV6-5 NA TGTGCCAGCAGACCAGCTCTGGACAGATACGAGCAGTACTTC CASRPALDRYEQYF
TRBD2 TRBJ2-1 16 TRBV11-3 NA TGTGCCAGCAGCCCCGGGACTAGCGGGAGTGGTAATGAGCAGTTCTTC CASSPGTSGSGNEQFF
NA TRBJ2-3 15 TRBV12-3/TRBV12-4 few TGTGCCAGCAGTTTGACAGGCCTAAGCACAGATACGCAGTATTTT CASSLTGLSTDTQYF
NA TRBJ2-1 15 TRBV6-2/TRBV6-3 NA TGTGCCAGCAGTTACGGCGAGACCGGGCACAATGAGCAGTTCTTC CASSYGETGHNEQFF
NA TRBJ2-1 16 TRBV6-5 NA TGTGCCAGCAGTTACTCGAGACTAGGTTCGGGAGATGAGCAGTTCTTC CASSYSRLGSGDEQFF
NA TRBJ2-4 16 TRBV7-3 NA TGTGCCAGCAGCTTTATTCCCGGGACAGCCAAAAACATTCAGTACTTC CASSFIPGTAKNIQYF
NA TRBJ1-1 13 TRBV12-3/TRBV12-4 NA TGTGCCAGCAGTTGGGGGCTGAACACTGAAGCTTTCTTT CASSWGLNTEAFF
TRBD2 TRBJ2-3 17 TRBV6-1 NA TGTGCCAGCAGTGAGTGGGGACTAGCCCGAACATTAGATACGCAGTATTTT CASSEWGLARTLDTQYF
TRBD2 TRBJ2-1 12 TRBV12-3/TRBV12-4 NA TGTGCCAGCAGTGGACTAGCATTTGAGCAGTTCTTC CASSGLAFEQFF
NA TRBJ2-1 16 TRBV12-3/TRBV12-4 NA TGTGCCAGCAGTTTTACAGGGCCGAGCTCCTACAATGAGCAGTTCTTC CASSFTGPSSYNEQFF
TRBD1 TRBJ1-1 16 TRBV7-9 NA TGTGCCAGCAAATGGCCCAGGGGGCTTAAGAACACTGAAGCTTTCTTT CASKWPRGLKNTEAFF
TRBD2 TRBJ2-7 15 TRBV29-1 NA TGCAGCGTTTTAGGCGGGACTAGCTCGGGCTACGAGCAGTACTTC CSVLGGTSSGYEQYF
NA TRBJ1-1 11 TRBV29-1 many TGCAGCGTTGAGGGTAACACTGAAGCTTTCTTT CSVEGNTEAFF
NA TRBJ1-5 15 TRBV30 few TGTGCCTGGAGTGTACCAAGTGTCAGGGGTCAGCCCCAGCATTTT CAWSVPSVRGQPQHF
NA TRBJ2-4 13 TRBV6-2/TRBV6-3 NA TGTGCCAGCTCTCTTCTAGCCAAAAACATTCAGTACTTC CASSLLAKNIQYF
TRBD1 TRBJ1-5 15 TRBV6-5 few TGTGCCAGTAGAAGGGGACAGGAGTCCAATCAGCCCCAGCATTTT CASRRGQESNQPQHF
NA TRBJ1-2 17 TRBV20-1 NA TGCAGTGCTAGATTACCGGACAGAGAGAACCCTAACTATGGCTACACCTTC CSARLPDRENPNYGYTF
TRBD2 TRBJ2-3 18 TRBV7-9 NA TGTGCCAGCAGCTCCGGACTAGCGGGGGGCGCCCCCACAGATACGCAGTATTTT CASSSGLAGGAPTDTQYF
NA TRBJ2-1 14 TRBV7-9 NA TGTGCCAGCAGCTTAGCAGTTACCTACAATGAGCAGTTCTTC CASSLAVTYNEQFF